These T cell receptor beta chains were read from a single sample in a study of OX40 agonist ivuxolimab in advanced cancers. Sequenced by immunoSEQ multiplex PCR; TCRdb stores in-frame clones only, minus some. The sample yields fewer than 20,000 clones, over 75% seen once. This material consisted of CD4+ or CD8+ T cells sorted from blood, taken in a trial of the OX40 agonist ivuxolimab. All receptors come from an adult with an advanced solid tumor such as melanoma, head and neck, liver or kidney cancer. Each CDR3 is given with its conserved first and last residue. Each record gives: V gene, D gene, J gene, clone size, CDR3 DNA, CDR3 protein. D genes are given only for firm matches. Only part of the rows carry a size: once, few, many, or a class if the clone is expanded.

v_call: TRBV4-3; d_call: TRBD2; j_call: TRBJ2-2; clone_size: NA; cdr3_nt: TGCGCCAGCAGCCAGGCTAGCGGCGGGACCGGGGAGCTGTTTTTT; cdr3_aa: CASSQASGGTGELFF
v_call: TRBV11-2; d_call: NA; j_call: TRBJ1-5; clone_size: once; cdr3_nt: TGTGCCAGCAGCTTCGGGCGGGGGCAACATCAGCCCCAGCATTTT; cdr3_aa: CASSFGRGQHQPQHF
v_call: TRBV30; d_call: TRBD1; j_call: TRBJ2-7; clone_size: NA; cdr3_nt: TGTGCTCTAAAAGGACAGGGCTACGAGCAGTACTTC; cdr3_aa: CALKGQGYEQYF
v_call: TRBV28; d_call: NA; j_call: TRBJ2-2; clone_size: NA; cdr3_nt: TGTGCCAGCAGTCCACCCGATGGACTAATCACCGGGGAGCTGTTTTTT; cdr3_aa: CASSPPDGLITGELFF
v_call: TRBV27; d_call: NA; j_call: TRBJ1-5; clone_size: NA; cdr3_nt: TGTGCCAGCAGTTTATCGCAGAATCAGCCCCAGCATTTT; cdr3_aa: CASSLSQNQPQHF
v_call: TRBV19; d_call: NA; j_call: TRBJ1-2; clone_size: once; cdr3_nt: TGTGCCAGTAGGCTCGAGCAACGTCTGGAGGGCTACACCTTC; cdr3_aa: CASRLEQRLEGYTF
v_call: TRBV25-1; d_call: TRBD2; j_call: TRBJ2-1; clone_size: NA; cdr3_nt: TGTGCCAGCGGGCCGGGACTAGCAAATGAGCAGTTCTTC; cdr3_aa: CASGPGLANEQFF
v_call: TRBV10-2; d_call: NA; j_call: TRBJ2-2; clone_size: NA; cdr3_nt: TGCGCCAGCGGGCCCGGGACTGCGAACACCGGGGAGCTGTTTTTT; cdr3_aa: CASGPGTANTGELFF
v_call: TRBV7-3; d_call: NA; j_call: TRBJ2-7; clone_size: NA; cdr3_nt: TGTGCCAGCAGTAACGGGGGCCTCGGCGAGCAGTACTTC; cdr3_aa: CASSNGGLGEQYF
v_call: TRBV9; d_call: NA; j_call: TRBJ2-1; clone_size: NA; cdr3_nt: TGTGCCAGCAGCGGTAGCGGACGCTCCTACAATGAGCAGTTCTTC; cdr3_aa: CASSGSGRSYNEQFF
v_call: TRBV7-9; d_call: NA; j_call: TRBJ2-1; clone_size: NA; cdr3_nt: TGTGCCATCGGCGGGGTACTAAAGGAGCAGTTCTTC; cdr3_aa: CAIGGVLKEQFF
v_call: TRBV5-6; d_call: NA; j_call: TRBJ2-3; clone_size: NA; cdr3_nt: TGTGCCAGCAGCAATGGAGTACTGGGGAGGGATACGCAGTATTTT; cdr3_aa: CASSNGVLGRDTQYF
v_call: TRBV29-1; d_call: NA; j_call: TRBJ2-1; clone_size: NA; cdr3_nt: TGCAGCGTTGAGGAGGACGACTACAATGAGCAGTTCTTC; cdr3_aa: CSVEEDDYNEQFF